Included here is one T cell receptor (beta chain) sequence, with context. Authors' analysis steps: Amplification from reference gene primers served as the basis for estimated nucleated cell counts. The method was immunoSEQ multiplex PCR; TCRdb's version includes in-frame clones alone and lacks a portion of them. From that table come the V and J calls and clone size; the DNA was used to work out D and trimming. Of about 210,000 clones in the sample, roughly four fifths were seen once. These data belong to a study of blood T cell repertoires in COVID-19. Across the study: Sample material is recorded as cDNA or gDNA derived from T cells, B-cell-depleted T cells, or PBMCs.

This CDR3 is built from 15 residues. Germline V lookup: CDR1 SGHTA, CDR2 FQGNSA. V gave up 5 bases and J gave up 5 bases; unmatched junction bases: 6. The source is a woman between 35 and 50 years old with acute or convalescent COVID-19. Sequenced sample: peripheral blood. The chain uses TRBV7-2 and TRBJ2-2; 9 bases agree with TRBD1. The CDR3 DNA reads TGTGCCAGCAGCGGGACAGGGCTAGGGACCGGGGAGCTGTTTTTT. Translated, it gives CASSGTGLGTGELFF.